The 27 T cell receptor beta chains listed next were all sequenced from one sample in a study of T cells in localized non-small cell lung cancer. Profiled with immunoSEQ multiplex PCR; TCRdb holds only in-frame clones, not every one. The table includes 40,000 to 55,000 clones, 81% detected once. The source was peripheral blood mononuclear cells, collected before any cancer treatment. These receptors were obtained from a man between 35 and 75 years old with stage III lung adenocarcinoma.

This chain uses TRBV7-2 with TRBJ2-5, with D uncertain. TRBJ2-7 matches the DNA end more closely, so the J call is doubtful. CDR3 length: 15 amino acids. CDR1 and CDR2 from the germline V gene are SGHTA and FQGNSA. This CDR3 reads CASSLRADSSYEQYF. The DNA for the CDR3 is TGTGCCAGCAGCTTAAGAGCCGATAGCTCCTACGAGCAGTACTTC.

In nucleotides, the CDR3 is TGTGCCAGCAGTGAAGGGGAAACAGATACGCAGTATTTT. Protein sequence: CASSEGETDTQYF. This chain uses TRBV6-1 with TRBJ2-3; D gene unclear. This CDR3 comprises 13 residues. V lost 1 base to trimming and J lost 3 bases, with 5 bases between them. CDR1 and CDR2 from the germline V gene are MNHNS and SASEGT.

CDR3 amino acids: CSVHQRTGGASETQYF. DNA for the CDR3: TGCAGCGTTCATCAAAGGACAGGGGGCGCTTCTGAGACCCAGTACTTC. V is TRBV29-1 and J is TRBJ2-5, with 11 bases identical to TRBD1. Germline values: CDR1 SQVTM, CDR2 ANQGSEA. This CDR3 has 16 amino acids. V lost 5 bases and J lost 5; bases outside the gene matches: 13.

V gene TRBV19 combines with J gene TRBJ2-5, with D perhaps matching TRBD1 (5 bases). This CDR3 is built from 13 residues. Germline-derived CDR1 and CDR2 are LNHDA and SQIVND (reference sequence). V was trimmed by 7 bases and J by 4 bases, leaving 13 bases between them. CDR3 protein: CASTHDQGETQYF. The DNA of the CDR3 is TGTGCCAGTACCCACGACCAGGGAGAGACCCAGTACTTC. The full variable domain, with the rest looked up from reference TRBV19 and TRBJ2-5, is DGGITQSPKYLFRKEGQNVTLSCEQNLNHDAMYWYRQDPGQGLRLIYYSQIVNDFQKGDIAEGYSVSREKKESFPLTVTSAQKNPTAFYLCASTHDQGETQYFGPGTRLLVL.

This chain connects TRBV5-5 to TRBJ1-6; TRBD1 agrees at 10 bases. CDR1 and CDR2 from the germline V gene are SGHKS and YYEKEE (reference sequence). Losses at the gene ends were 4 bases for V and 6 bases for J; bases not matched to a gene: 13. The CDR3 length is 18 residues. The CDR3 sequence: CASSIGLPGQGINSPLHF. For the CDR3, the DNA is TGTGCCAGCAGCATTGGATTACCGGGACAGGGGATTAATTCACCCCTCCACTTT.

CDR3 sequence (DNA): TGTGCCAGCAGTGCCAGGGGGGTAGGGAATGAAAAACTGTTTTTT. Residues: CASSARGVGNEKLFF. This chain links TRBV6-1 with TRBJ1-4; 7 positions agree with TRBD1. The length of the CDR3 is 15 residues. The J segment lost 5 bases and the V segment lost 4 bases, leaving 7 bases of the junction unmatched. The germline gives CDR1 MNHNS, CDR2 SASEGT.

In this sample, this clone turned up a few times. V usage is TRBV21-1 and J usage is TRBJ2-5; the tabulated D call, TRBD2, remains unverified against the DNA. TRBV21-1 is noted as a pseudogene. The CDR3 runs to 13 residues. The CDR3 nucleotides read TGTGCCAGCAGCAAGCGGGGTCGGGAGACCCAGTACTTC. As protein: CASSKRGRETQYF.

CDR3 bases: TGTGCCAGCAGTTTGCTGACAGGCCCCTCCCATGAGCAGTTCTTC. Its translation: CASSLLTGPSHEQFF. The V gene is TRBV27, the J gene TRBJ2-1; D is possibly TRBD1 (6 bases). Germline V lookup: CDR1 MNHEY, CDR2 SMNVEV (reference sequence). The CDR3 length is 15 residues. Trimming removed 3 bases at V and 8 bases at J, with 17 bases between.

The CDR3 coding sequence is TGTGCCAGCAGTTACGCCGGAGGTTACGAGCAGTACTTC. Protein product: CASSYAGGYEQYF. The chain uses TRBV6-6 and TRBJ2-7, with a weak D call TRBD2 (5 bases). V was shortened by 2 bases and J by 4 bases, with 9 bases between the two germline ends. The CDR3 is 13 residues long. Germline lookup yields CDR1 MNHNY and CDR2 SVGAGI (reference sequence).

J is TRBJ1-1 and V is TRBV6-5, with D uncertain. Between the trimmed V and J ends, which lost 6 bases and 1 base, there was a span of 12 bases. The CDR3 has 14 residues. The V gene's germline CDR1 is MNHEY and CDR2 SVGAGI. In DNA form, the CDR3 reads TGTGCCAGCAGCTTACAGCTTAAGAACACTGAAGCTTTCTTT. It codes for CASSLQLKNTEAFF.

This clone was detected once. The chain has TRBV28 and TRBJ1-2; TRBD1 matches 9 bases. The trim removed 3 bases at V and 4 bases at J, leaving 15 bases unmatched. The germline V gene has CDR1 MDHEN and CDR2 SYDVKM. This CDR3 region has 18 residues. Written as DNA, the CDR3 is TGTGCCAGCAGTTTGTGGGCCGGGACAGGGAATTTCTTCTATGGCTACACCTTC. Its protein product is CASSLWAGTGNFFYGYTF.

This chain uses TRBV7-2 with TRBJ2-1; 10 bases are a match to TRBD1. Germline V gene lookup returns CDR1 SGHTA and CDR2 FQGNSA. V shed 0 bases, J shed 6 bases, and the junction held 8 bases outside the gene matches. The CDR3 contains 17 residues. This CDR3 is CASSLAAGTGVVNEQFF. The CDR3 DNA reads as TGTGCCAGCAGCTTAGCGGCCGGGACAGGGGTAGTCAATGAGCAGTTCTTC.

The CDR3 DNA sequence: TGCGCCAGCACCCAACGGGGGTTTCACGACGAGCAGTACTTC. Protein sequence: CASTQRGFHDEQYF. The chain uses TRBV5-1 and TRBJ2-7; tentatively, D is TRBD2 (6 bases). CDR1 SGHRS and CDR2 YFSETQ come from the germline V gene. V gave up 6 bases and J gave up 5 bases, with 18 bases separating them. The length of the CDR3 is 14 residues.

Details on this clone: Mismatch with germline at one junction end may stem from a read error. Other DNA sequences in the sample encode the same CDR3. The rearrangement uses TRBV6-1 and TRBJ2-2, with a possible D match to TRBD1 (5 bases). Germline V lookup: CDR1 MNHNS, CDR2 SASEGT. The length of the CDR3 is 14 residues. DNA for the CDR3: TGTGCCACCCGTAACAGGATGAACACCGGAGAGCTGTTTTTT. This encodes CATRNRMNTGELFF.

The V call is TRBV27, the J call TRBJ2-5; D is possibly TRBD2 (6 bases). V was shortened by 6 bases and J by 5 bases, with 16 bases between the two germline ends. This CDR3 comprises 14 residues. Germline loops: CDR1 MNHEY, CDR2 SMNVEV (reference sequence). This CDR3 reads CASRLRVGGETQYF. In DNA, the CDR3 is TGTGCCAGCAGACTCAGGGTTGGAGGGGAGACCCAGTACTTC.

The V and J genes are TRBV4-1 and TRBJ1-1; D perhaps matches TRBD1 (5 bases). This CDR3 region has 14 residues. Germline assignment: CDR1 MGHRA and CDR2 YSYEKL. The V end lost 6 bases, the J end lost 1 base, and 12 bases lay between the germline ends. The CDR3 reads CASRPGPRNTEAFF. For the CDR3, the DNA is TGCGCCAGCAGACCGGGACCCAGGAACACTGAAGCTTTCTTT.

The chain uses TRBV6-1 and TRBJ2-7; the D gene could be TRBD1 or TRBD2 (5 bases each). Germline lookup yields CDR1 MNHNS and CDR2 SASEGT. The V end was cut by 11 bases, the J end by 3 bases, with 14 bases between. This CDR3 has 12 amino acids. The CDR3 sequence: CACTGTNYEQYF. The CDR3 DNA sequence: TGTGCCTGCACCGGGACCAACTACGAGCAGTACTTC.

The J gene is TRBJ2-3, the V gene TRBV5-1; 8 nucleotides align to TRBD1. J lost 2 bases, V lost 3 bases, and 5 bases had no gene match. Germline CDR1 is SGHRS and CDR2 is YFSETQ. CDR3 length equals 15 residues. DNA of the CDR3: TGCGCCAGCAGCTCCGGGACAGGCTTCACAGATACGCAGTATTTT. Amino acids: CASSSGTGFTDTQYF. Full variable domain (missing parts from reference TRBV5-1 and TRBJ2-3): KAGVTQTPRYLIKTRGQQVTLSCSPISGHRSVSWYQQTPGQGLQFLFEYFSETQRNKGNFPGRFSGRQFSNSRSEMNVSTLELGDSALYLCASSSGTGFTDTQYFGPGTRLTVL.

The chain recombines TRBV9 with TRBJ1-6; no firm D call. Germline CDR1 and CDR2: SGDLS and YYNGEE. The CDR3 covers 16 residues. Trimming cost V 1 base and J 6 bases, with 14 bases left between them. The CDR3 bases are TGTGCCAGCAGCGTACTAAGTCTGGACTTTAATTCACCCCTCCACTTT. This gives the protein CASSVLSLDFNSPLHF.

The V gene is TRBV9, the J gene TRBJ2-5; a weak D match, TRBD2 (5 bases). Germline assignment: CDR1 SGDLS and CDR2 YYNGEE. This CDR3 has 16 amino acids. V was shortened by 4 bases and J by 2 bases, with 18 bases between the two germline ends. The CDR3 DNA sequence: TGTGCCAGCAGCCCCCGTAGACTATTAGCTCAAGAGACCCAGTACTTC. Translation: CASSPRRLLAQETQYF.

The chain uses TRBV9 and TRBJ1-2, with D maybe TRBD1 (6 bases). The CDR3 loop spans 14 amino acids. The germline CDR1 and CDR2 sequences are SGDLS and YYNGEE. V lost 0 bases and J lost 6, with 12 bases in between. CDR3 amino acids: CASSVGTVGNGYTF. CDR3 nucleotide sequence: TGTGCCAGCAGCGTAGGGACAGTGGGAAATGGCTACACCTTC. Full variable domain (outside the CDR3, taken from reference TRBV9 and TRBJ1-2): DSGVTQTPKHLITATGQRVTLRCSPRSGDLSVYWYQQSLDQGLQFLIQYYNGEERAKGNILERFSAQQFPDLHSELNLSSLELGDSALYFCASSVGTVGNGYTFGSGTRLTVV.

The chain combines TRBV4-1 with TRBJ2-1; weak D call: TRBD2 (6 bases). Trimming shortened V by 5 bases and J by 5 bases, and 22 bases separated the two germline ends. The CDR3 is 17 residues long. Looked up from germline, CDR1 is MGHRA and CDR2 is YSYEKL. CDR3 protein: CASSSLRDLPLNNEQFF. CDR3 DNA sequence: TGCGCCAGCAGCTCGCTACGGGACTTACCTTTAAACAATGAGCAGTTCTTC.

The chain carries TRBV9 and TRBJ2-3, with 9 bases fitting TRBD2. V lost 0 bases to trimming and J lost 1 base; unmatched junction nucleotides: 3. The CDR3 has 16 amino acids. The germline gives CDR1 SGDLS, CDR2 YYNGEE. CDR3 in DNA: TGTGCCAGCAGCGTAGGGGCTAGCGGGGGCACAGATACGCAGTATTTT. Its translation is CASSVGASGGTDTQYF.

This clone has just a few counts. The genes are TRBV6-5 and TRBJ1-5, with D possibly TRBD1 on 5 matching bases. Germline V lookup: CDR1 MNHEY, CDR2 SVGAGI. The V end was cut by 4 bases, the J end by 6 bases, with 13 bases between. This CDR3 has 14 residues. CDR3 DNA: TGTGCCAGCAGTTCGAGGGGCGAGAGTCAGCCCCAGCATTTT. It is translated as CASSSRGESQPQHF.

The chain links TRBV5-4 to TRBJ2-7; 10 bases map to TRBD1. This CDR3 region has 12 residues. V dropped 6 bases and J dropped 8; count of bases not matched to a gene: 5. Germline-derived CDR1 and CDR2 are SGHNT and YYREEE (reference sequence). The CDR3 DNA reads TGTGCCAGCAAGGACAGGGGGAGTAAGCAGTACTTC. Protein: CASKDRGSKQYF.

The chain couples TRBV18 to TRBJ2-5; 9 nucleotides line up with TRBD1. The length of the CDR3 is 14 residues. In germline, CDR1 is KGHSH, CDR2 LQKENI. Trimming cost V 4 bases and J 2 bases; bases outside gene matches: 2. The DNA of the CDR3 is TGTGCCAGCTCACTCGGGACAGGGCAAGAGACCCAGTACTTC. It is translated as CASSLGTGQETQYF.

A note on this clone: The junction departs from the called germline gene at one end, perhaps through a read error. This chain links TRBV4-1 with TRBJ2-2; TRBD1 aligns across 10 bases. Germline CDR1 and CDR2: MGHRA and YSYEKL. The CDR3 contains 17 residues. The CDR3 nucleotides are TGCGTCAGCAGCCATTTCGGGACAGGGGCCAACACCGGGGAGCTGTTTTTT. This sequence encodes CVSSHFGTGANTGELFF.